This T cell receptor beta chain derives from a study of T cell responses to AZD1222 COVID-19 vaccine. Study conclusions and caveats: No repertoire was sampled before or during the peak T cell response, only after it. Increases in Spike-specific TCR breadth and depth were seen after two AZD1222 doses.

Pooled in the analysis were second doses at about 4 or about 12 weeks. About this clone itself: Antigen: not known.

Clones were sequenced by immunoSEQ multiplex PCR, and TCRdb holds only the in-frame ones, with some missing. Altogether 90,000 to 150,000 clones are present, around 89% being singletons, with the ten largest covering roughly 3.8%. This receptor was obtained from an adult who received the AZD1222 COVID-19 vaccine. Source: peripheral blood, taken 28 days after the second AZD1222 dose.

This CDR3 is CASSIGSGSLNTGELFF. In nucleotides, the CDR3 is TGTGCCAGTAGTATAGGATCGGGAAGCCTGAACACCGGGGAGCTGTTTTTT. The rearrangement joins TRBV19 to TRBJ2-2, with TRBD2 as a possible D gene (5 bases). Germline V CDR1 and CDR2: LNHDA, SQIVND (reference sequence). V dropped 1 base and J dropped 1 base, with 13 bases sitting between them. The CDR3 runs 17 residues. The full variable domain, its missing parts supplied by reference TRBV19 and TRBJ2-2, is DGGITQSPKYLFRKEGQNVTLSCEQNLNHDAMYWYRQDPGQGLRLIYYSQIVNDFQKGDIAEGYSVSREKKESFPLTVTSAQKNPTAFYLCASSIGSGSLNTGELFFGEGSRLTVL.